A selection of T cell receptor beta chains follows, all from one sample in a study of blood T cell repertoires in COVID-19. The data were produced by immunoSEQ multiplex PCR, yet TCRdb's version contains in-frame clones alone and is incomplete. The sample has fewer than 250,000 clones; approximately 82% are singletons. The sample taken for sequencing was peripheral blood. All receptors come from a woman in her 50s with acute or convalescent COVID-19. CDR3s include the opening cysteine and the closing phenylalanine or tryptophan. D genes are given only for firm matches. Size tells how often a clone was seen (once, few, many) or the class of an expanded clone, and some rows leave it out.

TRBJ1-2,TRBV10-2,TRBD1,NA,TGCGCCAGCAGAACAACAAAACCGGACAGGGGGCTCTGGGGCTACACCTTC,CASRTTKPDRGLWGYTF
TRBJ2-1,TRBV12-3/TRBV12-4,NA,NA,TGTGCCAGCAGTTTAAAGGCTAGTCGGTTCTTC,CASSLKASRFF
TRBJ2-3,TRBV2,TRBD2,NA,TGTGCCAGCAGTGAAGTTCTAGCTAGCGGGAGTCGGACAGATACGCAGTATTTT,CASSEVLASGSRTDTQYF
TRBJ2-5,TRBV12-5,TRBD2,NA,TGTGCTAGTGGTATCGATTCTAGCGGGAGGGCCGGGGGGCAAGAGACCCAGTACTTC,CASGIDSSGRAGGQETQYF
TRBJ1-3,TRBV29-1,NA,NA,TGCAGCGTTGACGCGGGGGGGCTTGGAAACACCATATATTTT,CSVDAGGLGNTIYF
TRBJ2-1,TRBV5-1,NA,few,TGCGCCAGCAGCTCCGGGGAAAGCTCCTACAATGAGCAGTTCTTC,CASSSGESSYNEQFF
TRBJ2-3,TRBV20-1,NA,NA,TGCAGTGCTAGCCCCGGTGATACGCAGTATTTT,CSASPGDTQYF
TRBJ2-1,TRBV7-3,NA,NA,TGTGCCAGCAGCCTACGCCGGGAGAATGAGCAGTTCTTC,CASSLRRENEQFF
TRBJ2-7,TRBV5-4,NA,NA,TGTGCCAGCAGCTTTTCGGGAGAGGGGAGCGAGCAGTACTTC,CASSFSGEGSEQYF
TRBJ2-7,TRBV6-5,TRBD2,NA,TGTGCCAGCAGTTCAGCGGGACTCCCTTCCTACGAGCAGTACTTC,CASSSAGLPSYEQYF
TRBJ1-3,TRBV19,NA,NA,TGTGCCAGTAGCCACGGGAGAGGGGACACCATATATTTT,CASSHGRGDTIYF
TRBJ1-6,TRBV2,NA,NA,TGTGCCAGCAGTTTTTCAGGCCTTAAAAATAATTCACCCCTCCACTTT,CASSFSGLKNNSPLHF
TRBJ1-2,TRBV24-1,TRBD1,NA,TGTGCCACCAGTGACCGGACAGGGGCTGGCTACACCTTC,CATSDRTGAGYTF
TRBJ2-1,TRBV27,NA,NA,TGTGCCAGCAGTCCCCTCGGCACGGGGATCGTATACAATGAGCAGTTCTTC,CASSPLGTGIVYNEQFF
TRBJ1-1,TRBV5-1,NA,NA,TGCGCCAGCAGCGACCCACAGGGACCCCACACTGAAGCTTTCTTT,CASSDPQGPHTEAFF